Sequencing of this T cell receptor beta chain was carried out in a study of regulatory T cells in long-lasting Graves disease. Building the TCR beta libraries relied on iRepertoire HTBI primers, and CDR3 regions underwent Arm-PCR. TCRdb used MiXCR to reprocess the multiplex PCR reads, holding one entry per CDR3 protein. The table lists hundreds of thousands of distinct CDR3 sequences, around 15% of them singletons, with approximately 12% in the top ten. Trimming cost V 4 bases and J 8 bases; bases outside gene matches: 11. There are 15 residues in the CDR3. Study conclusions and caveats: Persistent disease preferred TRBV28, TRBJ1-2 and TRBJ2-5. Relative to new patients (roughly 900), persistent patients exhibited greater sharing of public clonotypes (approximately 2,700).

The time point: newly diagnosed GD, antithyroid drugs for less than 3 months. PBMC-extracted RNA yielded the TCR library. In its sample, this clonotype was seen many times. Its specificity is unknown. The same specimen was also included in a second study, on T cells in Graves' hyperthyroidism and ophthalmopathy.

The receptor's source is a man aged 18 to 29 with Graves disease. The chain joins TRBV12-3 or TRBV12-4 to TRBJ1-5; 7 bases match TRBD1. The sequenced sample was peripheral blood mononuclear cells (PBMCs), obtained at new diagnosis, from a patient treated with antithyroid drugs. The CDR3 DNA reads as TGTGCCAGCAGTTCAACACTCAGGGGGGTGGAGCCCCAGCATTTT. It encodes CASSSTLRGVEPQHF.